This T cell receptor beta chain comes out of a study of cytomegalovirus exposure and HLA in healthy donors. Study observations and caveats: The classifier was said to identify cytomegalovirus status with high specificity and sensitivity.

On this clone: Antigen unknown.

PCR primers comprised 60 Vbeta and 13 Jbeta primers. This table comes from immunoSEQ multiplex PCR, and its TCRdb copy is limited to in-frame clones, with some not included. Of about 160,000 clones in the sample, under 75% are singletons; the top ten hold about 7%. The sequencing input was PBMCs. This sequence was found in a middle-aged man in good health and CMV-seropositive.

CDR3 residues: CASSSPGRDYSYNEQFF. DNA for the CDR3: TGTGCCAGCAGCTCCCCCGGCCGGGACTACTCCTACAATGAGCAGTTCTTC. The chain couples TRBV11-2 to TRBJ2-1; 7 bases fit TRBD2. The CDR3 covers 17 residues. Germline trimming cut 4 bases from V and 0 bases from J; bases unmatched to any gene: 9. Germline V gene sequence: CDR1 SGHAT, CDR2 FQNNGV.